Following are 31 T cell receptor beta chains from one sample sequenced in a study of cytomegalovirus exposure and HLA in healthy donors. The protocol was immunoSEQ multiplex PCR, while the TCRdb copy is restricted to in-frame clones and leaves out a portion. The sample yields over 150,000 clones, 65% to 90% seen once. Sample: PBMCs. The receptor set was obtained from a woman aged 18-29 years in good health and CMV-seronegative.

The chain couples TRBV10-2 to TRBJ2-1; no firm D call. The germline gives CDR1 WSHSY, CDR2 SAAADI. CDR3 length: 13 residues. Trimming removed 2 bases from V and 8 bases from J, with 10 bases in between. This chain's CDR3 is CASSENPVDEQFF. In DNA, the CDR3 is TGCGCCAGCAGTGAGAACCCGGTGGATGAGCAGTTCTTC.

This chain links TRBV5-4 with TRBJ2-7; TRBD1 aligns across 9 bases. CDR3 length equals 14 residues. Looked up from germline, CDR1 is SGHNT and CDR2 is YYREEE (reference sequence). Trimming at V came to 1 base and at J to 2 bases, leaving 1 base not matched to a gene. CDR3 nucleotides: TGTGCCAGCAGCTTGACAGGGGGCACCTACGAGCAGTACTTC. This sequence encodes CASSLTGGTYEQYF.

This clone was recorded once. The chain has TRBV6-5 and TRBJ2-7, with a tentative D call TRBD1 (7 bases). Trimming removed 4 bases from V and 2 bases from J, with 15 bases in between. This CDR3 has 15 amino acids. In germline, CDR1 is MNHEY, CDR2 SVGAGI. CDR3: CASSFTAGGTYEQYF. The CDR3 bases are TGTGCCAGCAGTTTCACCGCAGGGGGGACCTACGAGCAGTACTTC.

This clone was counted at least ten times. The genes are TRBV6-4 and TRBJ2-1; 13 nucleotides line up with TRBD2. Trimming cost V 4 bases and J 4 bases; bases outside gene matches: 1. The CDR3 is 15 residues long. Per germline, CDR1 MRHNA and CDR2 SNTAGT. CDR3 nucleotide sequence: TGTGCCAGCAGTGGGACTAGCGGGAGTTACAATGAGCAGTTCTTC. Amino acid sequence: CASSGTSGSYNEQFF.

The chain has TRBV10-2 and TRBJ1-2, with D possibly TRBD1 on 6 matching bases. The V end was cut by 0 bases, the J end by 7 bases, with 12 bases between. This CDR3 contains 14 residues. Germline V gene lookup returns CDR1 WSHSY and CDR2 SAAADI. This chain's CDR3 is CASSESGQLSGYTF. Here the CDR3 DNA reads TGCGCCAGCAGTGAGTCAGGACAGCTAAGTGGCTACACCTTC.

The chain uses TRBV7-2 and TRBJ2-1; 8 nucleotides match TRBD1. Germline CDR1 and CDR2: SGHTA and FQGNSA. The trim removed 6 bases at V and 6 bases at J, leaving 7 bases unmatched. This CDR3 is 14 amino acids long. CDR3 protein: CASRRTGLINEQFF. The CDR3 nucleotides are TGTGCCAGCAGACGGACAGGGCTCATCAATGAGCAGTTCTTC.

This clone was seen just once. The DNA for the CDR3 is TGTGCCAGCTCACCTGAGGCCGTCGGGGTCTATGGCTACACCTTC. Protein: CASSPEAVGVYGYTF. The V gene is TRBV18, the J gene TRBJ1-2; no reliable D call. The CDR3 consists of 15 residues. Germline V CDR1 and CDR2: KGHSH, LQKENI. Trimming removed 3 bases from V and 4 bases from J, with 15 bases in between.

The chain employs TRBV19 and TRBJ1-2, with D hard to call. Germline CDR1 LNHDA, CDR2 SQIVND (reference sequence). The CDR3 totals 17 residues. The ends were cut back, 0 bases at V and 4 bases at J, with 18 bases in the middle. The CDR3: CASSIENTAGLTYGYTF. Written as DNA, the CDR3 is TGTGCCAGTAGTATAGAGAACACGGCAGGATTAACCTATGGCTACACCTTC.

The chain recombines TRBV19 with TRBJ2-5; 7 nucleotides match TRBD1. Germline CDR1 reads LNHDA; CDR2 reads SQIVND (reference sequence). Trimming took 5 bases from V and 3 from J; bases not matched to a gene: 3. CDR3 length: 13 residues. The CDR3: CASSAGTEETQYF. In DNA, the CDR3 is TGTGCCAGTAGTGCCGGGACAGAAGAGACCCAGTACTTC.

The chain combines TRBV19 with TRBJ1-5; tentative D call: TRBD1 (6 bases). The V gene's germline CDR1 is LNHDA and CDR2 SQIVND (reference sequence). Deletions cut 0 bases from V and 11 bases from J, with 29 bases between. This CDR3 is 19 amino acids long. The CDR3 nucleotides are TGTGCCAGTAGTATAGATCGGGTGACAGGTCTCCCCTTCGACTCGACCCAGCATTTT. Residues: CASSIDRVTGLPFDSTQHF.

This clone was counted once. Here the CDR3 reads CASSRGGGTNEQYF. The CDR3, as DNA: TGCGCCAGCAGTCGGGGGGGAGGGACCAACGAGCAGTACTTC. The chain has TRBV4-3 and TRBJ2-7, with 8 bases identical to TRBD2. The CDR3 runs 14 residues. Germline values: CDR1 LGHNA, CDR2 YSLEER. V lost 6 bases and J lost 5; bases outside the gene matches: 9.

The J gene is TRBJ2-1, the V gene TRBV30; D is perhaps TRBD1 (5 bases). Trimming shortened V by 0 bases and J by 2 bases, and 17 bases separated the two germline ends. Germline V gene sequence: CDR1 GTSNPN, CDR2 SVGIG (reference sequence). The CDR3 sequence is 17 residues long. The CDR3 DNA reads TGTGCCTGGAGTGTGGAGCTCGGACAACATCCCTACAATGAGCAGTTCTTC. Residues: CAWSVELGQHPYNEQFF.

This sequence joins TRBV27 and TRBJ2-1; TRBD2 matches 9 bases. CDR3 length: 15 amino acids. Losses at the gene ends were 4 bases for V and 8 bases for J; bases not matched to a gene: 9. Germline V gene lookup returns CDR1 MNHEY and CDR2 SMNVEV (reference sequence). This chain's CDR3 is CASSSPLAGFDEQFF. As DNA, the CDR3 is TGTGCCAGCAGTTCGCCCCTAGCGGGATTCGATGAGCAGTTCTTC.

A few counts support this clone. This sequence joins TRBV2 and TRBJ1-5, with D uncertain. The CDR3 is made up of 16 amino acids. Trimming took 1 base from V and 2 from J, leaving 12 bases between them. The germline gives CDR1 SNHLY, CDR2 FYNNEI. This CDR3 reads CASSEGPNAGNQPQHF. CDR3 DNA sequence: TGTGCCAGCAGTGAAGGTCCGAACGCGGGCAATCAGCCCCAGCATTTT.

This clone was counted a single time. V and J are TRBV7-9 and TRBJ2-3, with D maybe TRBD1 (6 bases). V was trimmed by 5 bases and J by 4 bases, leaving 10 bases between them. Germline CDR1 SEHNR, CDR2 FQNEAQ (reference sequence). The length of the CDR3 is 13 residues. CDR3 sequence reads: CASSPQGSDTQYF. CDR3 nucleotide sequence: TGTGCCAGCAGCCCACAGGGTTCAGATACGCAGTATTTT.

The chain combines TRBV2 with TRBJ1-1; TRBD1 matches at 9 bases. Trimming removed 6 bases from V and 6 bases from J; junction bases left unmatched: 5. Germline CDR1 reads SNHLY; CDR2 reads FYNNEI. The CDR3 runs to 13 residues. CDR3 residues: CASSSDRGAEAFF. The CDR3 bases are TGTGCCAGCAGCTCGGACAGGGGAGCTGAAGCTTTCTTT. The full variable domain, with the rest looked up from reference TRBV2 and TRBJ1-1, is EPEVTQTPSHQVTQMGQEVILRCVPISNHLYFYWYRQILGQKVEFLVSFYNNEISEKSEIFDDQFSVERPDGSNFTLKIRSTKLEDSAMYFCASSSDRGAEAFFGQGTRLTVV.

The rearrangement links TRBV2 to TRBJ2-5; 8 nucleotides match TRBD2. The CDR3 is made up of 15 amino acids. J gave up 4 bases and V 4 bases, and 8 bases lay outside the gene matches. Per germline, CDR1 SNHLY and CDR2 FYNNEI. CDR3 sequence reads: CASSAASGRGETQYF. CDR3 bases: TGTGCCAGCAGTGCCGCCAGCGGGAGAGGAGAGACCCAGTACTTC.

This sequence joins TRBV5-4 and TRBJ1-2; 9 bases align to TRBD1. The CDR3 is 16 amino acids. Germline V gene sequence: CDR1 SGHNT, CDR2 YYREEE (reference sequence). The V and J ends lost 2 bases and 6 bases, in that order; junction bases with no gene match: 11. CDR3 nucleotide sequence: TGTGCCAGCAGCTTCTCTACAGGGGGCTTGTTTAATGGCTACACCTTC. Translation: CASSFSTGGLFNGYTF.

CDR3 nucleotides: TGCGCCAGCAGCCAAGGGTGGGGGGGAACTGAAGCTTTCTTT. Translation gives CASSQGWGGTEAFF. V gene TRBV4-1 combines with J gene TRBJ1-1, with D maybe TRBD1 (5 bases). The V gene's germline CDR1 is MGHRA and CDR2 YSYEKL. V gave up 1 base and J gave up 5 bases, with 11 bases separating them. The CDR3 spans 14 residues.

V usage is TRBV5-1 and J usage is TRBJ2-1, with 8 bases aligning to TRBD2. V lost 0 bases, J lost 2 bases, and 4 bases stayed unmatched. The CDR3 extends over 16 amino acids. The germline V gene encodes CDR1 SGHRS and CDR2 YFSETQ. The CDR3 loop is CASSLGGLETYNEQFF. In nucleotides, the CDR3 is TGCGCCAGCAGCTTGGGGGGACTAGAGACCTACAATGAGCAGTTCTTC.

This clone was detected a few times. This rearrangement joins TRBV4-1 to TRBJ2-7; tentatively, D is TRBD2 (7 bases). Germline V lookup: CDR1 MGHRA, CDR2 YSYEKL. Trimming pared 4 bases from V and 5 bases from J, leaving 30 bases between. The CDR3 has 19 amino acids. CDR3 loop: CASSPIRVSRGGAWNEQYF. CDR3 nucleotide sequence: TGCGCCAGCAGCCCAATAAGGGTGTCGAGGGGGGGAGCTTGGAACGAGCAGTACTTC.

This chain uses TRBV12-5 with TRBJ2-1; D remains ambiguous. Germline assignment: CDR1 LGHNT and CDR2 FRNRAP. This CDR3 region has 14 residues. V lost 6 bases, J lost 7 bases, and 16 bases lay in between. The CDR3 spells CASGETIRKNEQFF. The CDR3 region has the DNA TGTGCTAGTGGCGAAACAATCCGCAAAAATGAGCAGTTCTTC.

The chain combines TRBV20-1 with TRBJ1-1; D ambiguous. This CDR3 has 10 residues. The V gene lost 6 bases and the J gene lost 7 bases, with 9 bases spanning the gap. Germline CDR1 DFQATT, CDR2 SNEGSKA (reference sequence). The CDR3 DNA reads TGCAGTGCCCGGCGGAATGAAGCTTTCTTT. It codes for CSARRNEAFF.

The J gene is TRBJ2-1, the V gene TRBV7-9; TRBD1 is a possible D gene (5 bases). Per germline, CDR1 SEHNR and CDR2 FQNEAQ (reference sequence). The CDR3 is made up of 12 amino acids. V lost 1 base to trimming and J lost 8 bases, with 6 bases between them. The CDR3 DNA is TGTGCCAGCAGCTTAGGCAGGGATGAGCAGTTCTTC. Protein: CASSLGRDEQFF. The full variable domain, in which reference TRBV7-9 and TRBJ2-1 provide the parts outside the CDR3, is DTGVSQNPRHKITKRGQNVTFRCDPISEHNRLYWYRQTLGQGPEFLTYFQNEAQLEKSRLLSDRFSAERPKGSFSTLEIQRTEQGDSAMYLCASSLGRDEQFFGPGTRLTVL.

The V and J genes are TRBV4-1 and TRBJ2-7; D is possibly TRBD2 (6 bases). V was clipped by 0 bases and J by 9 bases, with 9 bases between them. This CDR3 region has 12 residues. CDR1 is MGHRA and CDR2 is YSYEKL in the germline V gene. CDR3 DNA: TGCGCCAGCAGCCAAGATACTAGCCGGCAGTACTTC. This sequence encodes CASSQDTSRQYF.

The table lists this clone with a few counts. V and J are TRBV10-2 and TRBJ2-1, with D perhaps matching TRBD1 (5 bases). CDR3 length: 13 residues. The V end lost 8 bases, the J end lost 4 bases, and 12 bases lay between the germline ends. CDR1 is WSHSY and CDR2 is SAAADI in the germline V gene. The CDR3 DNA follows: TGCGCCAGCTATAAGGGGCCGTACAATGAGCAGTTCTTC. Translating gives CASYKGPYNEQFF.

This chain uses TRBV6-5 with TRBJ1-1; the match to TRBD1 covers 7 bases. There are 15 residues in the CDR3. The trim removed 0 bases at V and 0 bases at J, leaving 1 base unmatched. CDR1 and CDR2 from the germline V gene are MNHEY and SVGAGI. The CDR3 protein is CASSYSTGVNTEAFF. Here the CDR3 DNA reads TGTGCCAGCAGTTACTCAACAGGGGTGAACACTGAAGCTTTCTTT.

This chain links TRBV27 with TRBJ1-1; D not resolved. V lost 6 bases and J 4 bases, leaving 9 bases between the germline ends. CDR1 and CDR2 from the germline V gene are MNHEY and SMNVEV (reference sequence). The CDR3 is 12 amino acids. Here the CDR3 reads CASRTFSTEAFF. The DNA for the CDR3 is TGTGCCAGCAGAACTTTTTCCACTGAAGCTTTCTTT.

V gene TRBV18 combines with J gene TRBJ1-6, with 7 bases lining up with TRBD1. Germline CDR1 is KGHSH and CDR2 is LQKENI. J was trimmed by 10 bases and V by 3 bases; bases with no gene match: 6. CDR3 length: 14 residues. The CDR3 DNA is TGTGCCAGCTCACCTGCCAGGGGGGACTCACCCCTCCACTTT. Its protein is CASSPARGDSPLHF. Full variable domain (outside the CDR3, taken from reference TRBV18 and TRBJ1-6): NAGVMQNPRHLVRRRGQEARLRCSPMKGHSHVYWYRQLPEEGLKFMVYLQKENIIDESGMPKERFSAEFPKEGPSILRIQQVVRGDSAAYFCASSPARGDSPLHFGNGTRLTVT.

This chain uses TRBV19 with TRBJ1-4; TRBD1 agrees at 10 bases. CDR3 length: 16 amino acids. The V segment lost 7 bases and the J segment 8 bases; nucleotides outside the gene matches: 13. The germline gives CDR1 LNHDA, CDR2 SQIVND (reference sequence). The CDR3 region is CASTSNRQGAGEKLFF. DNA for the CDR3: TGTGCCAGTACCTCGAACAGACAGGGGGCGGGAGAAAAACTGTTTTTT.

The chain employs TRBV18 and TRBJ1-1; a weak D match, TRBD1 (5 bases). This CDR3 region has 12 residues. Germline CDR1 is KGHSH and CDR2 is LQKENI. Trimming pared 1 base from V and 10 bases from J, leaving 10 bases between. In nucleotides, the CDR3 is TGTGCCAGCTCACCACAGGGGATGGGAGCTTTCTTT. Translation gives CASSPQGMGAFF.